The 21 T cell receptor beta chains presented below share a single source sample, sequenced in a study of shared clonotypes between healthy human individuals. This table comes from immunoSEQ multiplex PCR, and its TCRdb copy is limited to in-frame clones, with some not included. The table includes under 1,100,000 clones, roughly 70% detected once. The sequenced material came from memory CD4+ T cells sorted from blood. Regarding subset: CD45RA-negative fraction. The source of these receptors is a man aged 18 to 30 in good health.

The count of this clone is one. The V call is TRBV15, the J call TRBJ1-1; no firm D call. Trimming pared 3 bases from V and 6 bases from J, leaving 20 bases between. Germline V gene sequence: CDR1 LNHNV, CDR2 YYDKDF (reference sequence). The CDR3 loop spans 16 amino acids. The CDR3, as DNA: TGTGCCACCAGCAGTAGGTCCGGAGGGCGGGCGGCTGAAGCTTTCTTT. The encoded protein is CATSSRSGGRAAEAFF. Together with reference TRBV15 and TRBJ1-1, the CDR3 gives the full variable domain: DAMVIQNPRYQVTQFGKPVTLSCSQTLNHNVMYWYQQKSSQAPKLLFHYYDKDFNNEADTPDNFQSRRPNTSFCFLDIRSPGLGDTAMYLCATSSRSGGRAAEAFFGQGTRLTVV.

Here the CDR3 DNA reads TGTGCCAGCAGCTTAGCCGCGACCTACGAGCAGTACTTC. Its protein is CASSLAATYEQYF. The chain couples TRBV7-2 to TRBJ2-7; D gene uncertain. V lost 0 bases, J lost 2 bases, and 5 bases lay in between. CDR3 length: 13 residues. The germline V gene has CDR1 SGHTA and CDR2 FQGNSA.

The CDR3 DNA follows: TGCAGCGTTGAAGGACTAGCGGGGGGGCCGCGGAATGAGCAGTTCTTC. Translation gives CSVEGLAGGPRNEQFF. The chain uses TRBV29-1 and TRBJ2-1; 14 nucleotides match TRBD2. The CDR3 spans 16 residues. Germline trimming cut 1 base from V and 7 bases from J; bases unmatched to any gene: 6. Germline V gene sequence: CDR1 SQVTM, CDR2 ANQGSEA.

The chain uses TRBV18 and TRBJ1-3; tentatively, D is TRBD1 (5 bases). The CDR3 sequence is 13 residues long. Trimming removed 0 bases from V and 7 bases from J, with 7 bases in between. Germline V gives CDR1 KGHSH, CDR2 LQKENI. CDR3 amino acids: CASSPPGTNTIYF. CDR3 DNA: TGTGCCAGCTCACCACCGGGGACGAACACCATATATTTT. Full variable domain (remainder filled in from reference TRBV18 and TRBJ1-3): NAGVMQNPRHLVRRRGQEARLRCSPMKGHSHVYWYRQLPEEGLKFMVYLQKENIIDESGMPKERFSAEFPKEGPSILRIQQVVRGDSAAYFCASSPPGTNTIYFGEGSWLTVV.

This chain uses TRBV5-4 with TRBJ1-5; 9 positions agree with TRBD1. Germline CDR1 SGHNT, CDR2 YYREEE (reference sequence). This CDR3 is built from 15 residues. The trim removed 5 bases at V and 5 bases at J, leaving 8 bases unmatched. CDR3 DNA: TGTGCCAGCAGTGTTACGGGACAGGGAGATCAGCCCCAGCATTTT. It encodes CASSVTGQGDQPQHF.

Turning to this clone: The same CDR3 arises from other DNA sequences in this sample as well. The CDR3 is CSATDGYEQYF. CDR3 nucleotides: TGCAGTGCCACCGACGGTTACGAGCAGTACTTC. This sequence joins TRBV20-1 and TRBJ2-7; unclear D gene. V was cut by 6 bases and J by 4 bases, with 10 bases left in between. Germline lookup yields CDR1 DFQATT and CDR2 SNEGSKA (reference sequence). The CDR3 extends over 11 amino acids.

The CDR3 bases are TGCGCCAGCAGCCAGGGGACTAGCGGTTCAGAGACCCAGTACTTC. This translates into CASSQGTSGSETQYF. The V gene is TRBV4-1, the J gene TRBJ2-5, with 11 bases aligning to TRBD2. Losses at the gene ends were 3 bases for V and 4 bases for J; bases not matched to a gene: 4. The CDR3 runs 15 residues. Germline V CDR1 and CDR2: MGHRA, YSYEKL.

DNA for the CDR3: TGTGCCGTTTCGGCCGGGACTATCACAGATACGCAGTATTTT. Translation: CAVSAGTITDTQYF. The chain employs TRBV27 and TRBJ2-3; 7 bases line up with TRBD2. The trim removed 11 bases at V and 2 bases at J, leaving 10 bases unmatched. The germline gives CDR1 MNHEY, CDR2 SMNVEV (reference sequence). The CDR3 loop spans 14 amino acids.

This clone has a handful of counts. The chain recombines TRBV6-6 with TRBJ2-2; a weak D match, TRBD2 (5 bases). The V gene lost 5 bases and the J gene lost 6 bases, with 7 bases spanning the gap. The CDR3 spans 12 residues. Looked up from germline, CDR1 is MNHNY and CDR2 is SVGAGI (reference sequence). The DNA for the CDR3 is TGTGCCAGCAGTGTCGGGGCCGGGGAGCTGTTTTTT. As protein: CASSVGAGELFF.

In DNA form, the CDR3 reads TGTGCCAGCAGTCCCCCCAGGGATAACACTGAAGCTTTCTTT. Translation: CASSPPRDNTEAFF. The chain employs TRBV2 and TRBJ1-1, with a weak D call TRBD1 (5 bases). V dropped 5 bases and J dropped 2 bases, with 12 bases sitting between them. CDR1 and CDR2 (germline): SNHLY, FYNNEI. The CDR3 runs 14 residues. The whole variable domain, filled in from reference TRBV2 and TRBJ1-1, reads EPEVTQTPSHQVTQMGQEVILRCVPISNHLYFYWYRQILGQKVEFLVSFYNNEISEKSEIFDDQFSVERPDGSNFTLKIRSTKLEDSAMYFCASSPPRDNTEAFFGQGTRLTVV.

This chain uses TRBV30 with TRBJ1-4; D remains ambiguous. Trimming shortened V by 3 bases and J by 7 bases, and 9 bases separated the two germline ends. The CDR3 runs 12 residues. Germline loops: CDR1 GTSNPN, CDR2 SVGIG (reference sequence). CDR3 loop: CAWRSAGEKLFF. CDR3 nucleotides: TGTGCCTGGAGGTCAGCCGGTGAAAAACTGTTTTTT.

This rearrangement joins TRBV19 to TRBJ1-5; 7 bases fit TRBD1. Trimming cost V 4 bases and J 7 bases; bases outside gene matches: 10. Germline CDR1 reads LNHDA; CDR2 reads SQIVND (reference sequence). This CDR3 spans 15 amino acids. The CDR3 DNA sequence: TGTGCCAGTAGTAGGGGAGCGGACAGGCTCCAGCCCCAGCATTTT. Protein sequence: CASSRGADRLQPQHF. The full variable domain, completed using reference TRBV19 and TRBJ1-5, is DGGITQSPKYLFRKEGQNVTLSCEQNLNHDAMYWYRQDPGQGLRLIYYSQIVNDFQKGDIAEGYSVSREKKESFPLTVTSAQKNPTAFYLCASSRGADRLQPQHFGDGTRLSIL.

The chain couples TRBV10-3 to TRBJ2-1, with D possibly TRBD2 on 7 matching bases. V lost 3 bases to trimming and J lost 5 bases, with 14 bases between them. The CDR3 has 15 amino acids. Germline values: CDR1 ENHRY, CDR2 SYGVKD. The CDR3 reads CAISEGGGADNEQFF. The CDR3, as DNA: TGTGCCATCAGTGAAGGTGGGGGGGCGGACAATGAGCAGTTCTTC.

This sequence joins TRBV28 and TRBJ1-6, with unresolved D. Germline CDR1 is MDHEN and CDR2 is SYDVKM. Deletions cut 3 bases from V and 7 bases from J, with 19 bases between. The CDR3 consists of 17 residues. The CDR3 spells CASSFKAGPPGNSPLHF. The CDR3 nucleotides read TGTGCCAGCAGTTTTAAGGCCGGGCCGCCGGGGAATTCACCCCTCCACTTT.

The genes are TRBV5-1 and TRBJ1-1, with D uncertain. The CDR3 length is 15 residues. V was pared by 0 bases and J by 4 bases, with 13 bases between. CDR1 is SGHRS and CDR2 is YFSETQ in the germline V gene. CDR3 in amino acids: CASSLGSGVSTEAFF. DNA for the CDR3: TGCGCCAGCAGCTTGGGGTCCGGGGTAAGCACTGAAGCTTTCTTT. The full variable domain, in which reference TRBV5-1 and TRBJ1-1 provide the parts outside the CDR3, is KAGVTQTPRYLIKTRGQQVTLSCSPISGHRSVSWYQQTPGQGLQFLFEYFSETQRNKGNFPGRFSGRQFSNSRSEMNVSTLELGDSALYLCASSLGSGVSTEAFFGQGTRLTVV.

The CDR3 DNA sequence: TGCGCCAGCAGCTGGGGCGACCTAGCGGGAGAAAGGGGCACAGATACGCAGTATTTT. This gives the protein CASSWGDLAGERGTDTQYF. The rearrangement uses TRBV5-1 and TRBJ2-3; 10 nucleotides line up with TRBD2. From germline, CDR1 is SGHRS and CDR2 YFSETQ. The CDR3 contains 19 residues. Germline trimming cut 3 bases from V and 1 base from J; bases unmatched to any gene: 14. Together with reference TRBV5-1 and TRBJ2-3, the CDR3 gives the full variable domain: KAGVTQTPRYLIKTRGQQVTLSCSPISGHRSVSWYQQTPGQGLQFLFEYFSETQRNKGNFPGRFSGRQFSNSRSEMNVSTLELGDSALYLCASSWGDLAGERGTDTQYFGPGTRLTVL.

The chain combines TRBV2 with TRBJ2-2; perhaps TRBD1 as D (5 bases). This CDR3 is 16 amino acids long. Trimming removed 4 bases from V and 2 bases from J, with 14 bases in between. Germline loops: CDR1 SNHLY, CDR2 FYNNEI. The CDR3 DNA is TGTGCCAGCAGTGGGACATACGGAGAAAACACCGGGGAGCTGTTTTTT. Amino acid sequence: CASSGTYGENTGELFF.

V and J are TRBV21-1 and TRBJ2-7; the DNA was not compared with TRBD2, the D call given in the table. TRBV21-1 is a pseudogene locus. The CDR3 length is 13 residues. CDR3 in amino acids: CASNPRGEDEQYF. DNA for the CDR3: TGTGCCAGCAACCCGCGAGGGGAGGACGAGCAGTACTTC.

This chain connects TRBV28 to TRBJ1-2; D ambiguous. The V end was cut by 7 bases, the J end by 4 bases, with 13 bases between. CDR1 and CDR2 from the germline V gene are MDHEN and SYDVKM. This CDR3 spans 13 amino acids. Written as DNA, the CDR3 is TGTGCCAGCACCAAAGTCCGGGGCTATGGCTACACCTTC. This gives the protein CASTKVRGYGYTF.

This clone appeared a few times. Other DNA sequences in the sample encode the same CDR3. This chain's CDR3 is CASSLSGGAETQYF. The CDR3 region has the DNA TGTGCCAGCAGTTTATCGGGGGGCGCAGAGACCCAGTACTTC. The chain carries TRBV28 and TRBJ2-5; a weak D match, TRBD2 (7 bases). Germline V gene sequence: CDR1 MDHEN, CDR2 SYDVKM. This CDR3 contains 14 residues. Trimming left V 1 base short and J 4 bases short, with 10 bases between.

This rearrangement joins TRBV5-6 to TRBJ2-5; 8 bases are a match to TRBD1. Germline V lookup: CDR1 SGHDT, CDR2 YYEEEE. V dropped 0 bases and J dropped 4; count of bases not matched to a gene: 5. The CDR3 runs to 15 residues. The CDR3 region is CASSLGDRGIETQYF. As DNA, the CDR3 is TGTGCCAGCAGCTTGGGCGACAGGGGCATAGAGACCCAGTACTTC.